The 22 T cell receptor beta chains below were found in one sample sequenced in a study of blood T cell repertoires in COVID-19. Assay used: immunoSEQ multiplex PCR; TCRdb lists only in-frame clones, some missing. The sample carries roughly 300,000 clones, about 83% recorded once. The sequenced sample consisted of peripheral blood. The receptors stem from a woman aged 45 to 65 with acute or convalescent COVID-19.

This chain links TRBV12-3 or TRBV12-4 with TRBJ1-3; no firm D call. The CDR3 runs to 12 residues. Between the trimmed V and J ends, which lost 6 bases and 4 bases, there was a span of 7 bases. The CDR3 DNA reads as TGTGCCAGCAGGGGTAGCGGAAACACCATATATTTT. Amino acid sequence: CASRGSGNTIYF.

The chain joins TRBV6-5 to TRBJ1-1; D unclear. Looked up from germline, CDR1 is MNHEY and CDR2 is SVGAGI. This CDR3 region has 15 residues. V dropped 0 bases and J dropped 6 bases, with 14 bases sitting between them. The CDR3 spells CASSYSIPRGSEAFF. CDR3 coding DNA: TGTGCCAGCAGTTACTCGATCCCCCGAGGGTCTGAAGCTTTCTTT.

The rearrangement uses TRBV27 and TRBJ1-5; a weak D match, TRBD1 (5 bases). This CDR3 spans 14 amino acids. Trimming pared 3 bases from V and 7 bases from J, leaving 13 bases between. CDR1 MNHEY and CDR2 SMNVEV come from the germline V gene (reference sequence). The CDR3 loop is CASSFTGEVQPQHF. The CDR3 region has the DNA TGTGCCAGCAGTTTCACGGGGGAGGTGCAGCCCCAGCATTTT.

The chain is built from TRBV20-1 and TRBJ1-6, with 11 bases fitting TRBD1. This CDR3 has 15 amino acids. Unmatched junction bases numbered 1, after V lost 3 bases and J lost 3 bases. Germline V gives CDR1 DFQATT, CDR2 SNEGSKA (reference sequence). CDR3 nucleotides: TGCAGTGCTAGTGGGACAGGGGGCTATAATTCACCCCTCCACTTT. This translates into CSASGTGGYNSPLHF.

This clone has just a few counts. The chain combines TRBV24-1 with TRBJ2-5; 13 positions agree with TRBD2. Germline V gives CDR1 KGHDR, CDR2 SFDVKD. This CDR3 comprises 15 residues. V dropped 7 bases and J dropped 4; count of bases not matched to a gene: 5. CDR3 loop: CATSRLAGGRETQYF. CDR3 sequence (DNA): TGTGCCACCAGCAGACTAGCGGGAGGTAGAGAGACCCAGTACTTC.

The chain uses TRBV6-5 and TRBJ2-3, with 7 bases that match TRBD2. V gave up 8 bases and J gave up 3 bases; unmatched junction bases: 8. The germline V gene encodes CDR1 MNHEY and CDR2 SVGAGI. This CDR3 is 14 amino acids long. CDR3 sequence reads: CASRLGGGTDTQYF. CDR3 in DNA: TGTGCCAGCCGACTGGGGGGGGGTACAGATACGCAGTATTTT.

The J gene is TRBJ2-7, the V gene TRBV4-2; 9 bases map to TRBD1. CDR3 length: 14 amino acids. The germline V gene has CDR1 LGHNA and CDR2 YNFKEQ. V shed 3 bases and J 7 bases; nucleotides not matched to a gene: 7. Written as DNA, the CDR3 is TGTGCCAGCAGCCACCCGGGACAGGGAACAGAGCAGTACTTC. This sequence encodes CASSHPGQGTEQYF.

This clone is a singleton in its sample. The J gene is TRBJ2-2, the V gene TRBV25-1, with TRBD2 as a possible D gene (6 bases). V was cut by 0 bases and J by 4 bases, with 15 bases left in between. The CDR3 spans 17 residues. Germline loops: CDR1 MGHDK, CDR2 SYGVNS. CDR3 residues: CASSEYWRVSSTGELFF. The DNA of the CDR3 is TGTGCCAGCAGTGAATATTGGAGGGTTTCTAGCACCGGGGAGCTGTTTTTT. Full variable domain (missing parts from reference TRBV25-1 and TRBJ2-2): EADIYQTPRYLVIGTGKKITLECSQTMGHDKMYWYQQDPGMELHLIHYSYGVNSTEKGDLSSESTVSRIRTEHFPLTLESARPSHTSQYLCASSEYWRVSSTGELFFGEGSRLTVL.

The chain couples TRBV5-6 to TRBJ2-1; 7 bases are a match to TRBD2. Per germline, CDR1 SGHDT and CDR2 YYEEEE. V lost 7 bases, J lost 7 bases, and 11 bases stayed unmatched. The CDR3 extends over 14 amino acids. Here the CDR3 DNA reads TGTGCCAGCCTCGCCGGGGGGAAGTCGAATGAGCAGTTCTTC. Translation gives CASLAGGKSNEQFF.

The chain has TRBV5-1 and TRBJ2-1; TRBD1 aligns across 7 bases. This CDR3 has 13 residues. Germline assignment: CDR1 SGHRS and CDR2 YFSETQ. Trimming removed 4 bases from V and 13 bases from J; junction bases left unmatched: 11. In DNA, the CDR3 is TGCGCCAGCAGCCCAAAAACACAGGGGACCCAGTTCTTC. Translation gives CASSPKTQGTQFF.

This chain connects TRBV28 to TRBJ2-7; 7 nucleotides line up with TRBD1. The CDR3 contains 13 residues. CDR1 and CDR2 (germline): MDHEN, SYDVKM. The J segment lost 7 bases and the V segment lost 11 bases, leaving 14 bases of the junction unmatched. This chain's CDR3 is CASNRDRQGEQYF. The CDR3 region has the DNA TGTGCCTCCAACAGGGACAGACAGGGAGAGCAGTACTTC.

The chain uses TRBV11-1 and TRBJ2-5; 10 nucleotides agree with TRBD1. The CDR3 consists of 15 residues. V lost 5 bases, J lost 1 base, and 4 bases stayed unmatched. Germline V gives CDR1 SGHAT, CDR2 FQDESV (reference sequence). DNA for the CDR3: TGTGCCAGCAGCCCGACAGGGGGCGCCCAAGAGACCCAGTACTTC. It yields the protein CASSPTGGAQETQYF.

The chain recombines TRBV2 with TRBJ1-6; TRBD1 matches at 7 bases. J lost 6 bases, V lost 6 bases, and 5 bases had no gene match. CDR3 length: 14 amino acids. From germline, CDR1 is SNHLY and CDR2 FYNNEI. The chain's CDR3 is CASRRGTVNSPLHF. The CDR3 DNA reads TGTGCCAGCAGGAGAGGGACAGTTAATTCACCCCTCCACTTT.

The gene calls are TRBV7-2 and TRBJ1-1, with TRBD1 matching 7 bases. Per the germline V gene, CDR1 is SGHTA and CDR2 is FQGNSA. The CDR3 runs 14 residues. The ends lost 0 bases at V and 8 bases at J; junction bases unmatched: 6. CDR3 in amino acids: CASSLAPGTVEAFF. The CDR3 nucleotides are TGTGCCAGCAGCTTAGCGCCAGGGACAGTAGAAGCTTTCTTT. Complete variable domain (other parts from reference TRBV7-2 and TRBJ1-1): GAGVSQSPSNKVTEKGKDVELRCDPISGHTALYWYRQSLGQGLEFLIYFQGNSAPDKSGLPSDRFSAERTGGSVSTLTIQRTQQEDSAVYLCASSLAPGTVEAFFGQGTRLTVV.

V is TRBV2 and J is TRBJ2-1; 9 nucleotides agree with TRBD1. The CDR3 has 15 amino acids. V gave up 7 bases and J gave up 7 bases; unmatched junction bases: 11. Germline V lookup: CDR1 SNHLY, CDR2 FYNNEI. CDR3 DNA: TGTGCCAGCACCACGTTGGGACAGGGTGTAAATGAGCAGTTCTTC. This sequence encodes CASTTLGQGVNEQFF.

This rearrangement joins TRBV2 to TRBJ2-3; possible D gene TRBD2, 5 bases. There are 15 residues in the CDR3. Germline V CDR1 and CDR2: SNHLY, FYNNEI. V lost 7 bases to trimming and J lost 3 bases, with 17 bases between them. CDR3 coding DNA: TGTGCCAGCAATCCAAAGGGCCGAGGGACAGATACGCAGTATTTT. Translating gives CASNPKGRGTDTQYF.

This sequence joins TRBV18 and TRBJ2-3; TRBD2 agrees at 8 bases. The trim removed 0 bases at V and 5 bases at J, leaving 4 bases unmatched. Germline V CDR1 and CDR2: KGHSH, LQKENI. The CDR3 totals 15 residues. The CDR3 nucleotides are TGTGCCAGCTCACCACCGGGACTAGTCAAAGATACGCAGTATTTT. It translates to CASSPPGLVKDTQYF.

V and J are TRBV7-8 and TRBJ2-7; 7 bases agree with TRBD1. The junction had 10 bases not matched to a gene; V was cut back by 4 bases and J by 1 base. The germline gives CDR1 SGHVS, CDR2 FQNEAQ. The CDR3 is 16 residues long. In nucleotides, the CDR3 is TGTGCCAGCAGCTCTAGAGGACAGGACCTATCCTACGAGCAGTACTTC. It is translated as CASSSRGQDLSYEQYF. Supplemented by reference TRBV7-8 and TRBJ2-7, the full variable domain reads GAGVSQSPRYKVAKRGQDVALRCDPISGHVSLFWYQQALGQGPEFLTYFQNEAQLDKSGLPSDRFFAERPEGSVSTLKIQRTQQEDSAVYLCASSSRGQDLSYEQYFGPGTRLTVT.

V usage is TRBV6-5 and J usage is TRBJ2-1; D is ambiguous. With 0 bases removed from V and 7 bases from J, the gap between germline ends came to 10 bases. Germline assignment: CDR1 MNHEY and CDR2 SVGAGI. This CDR3 region has 14 residues. CDR3 nucleotide sequence: TGTGCCAGCAGTTACTCGCAGGTTAGGAATGAGCAGTTCTTC. It encodes CASSYSQVRNEQFF.

The chain has TRBV29-1 and TRBJ1-4; D is possibly TRBD1 (5 bases). From germline, CDR1 is SQVTM and CDR2 ANQGSEA. Between the trimmed V and J ends, which lost 0 bases and 8 bases, there was a span of 10 bases. The length of the CDR3 is 13 residues. The CDR3 DNA reads as TGCAGCGTTGAAGAAGGGGTGTACGAAAAACTGTTTTTT. Amino acids: CSVEEGVYEKLFF.

The chain combines TRBV28 with TRBJ2-7; TRBD2 aligns across 7 bases. CDR3 length: 14 residues. The junction had 3 bases not matched to a gene; V was cut back by 4 bases and J by 0 bases. Germline V gene lookup returns CDR1 MDHEN and CDR2 SYDVKM. The CDR3 reads CASSSGGSSYEQYF. The DNA of the CDR3 is TGTGCCAGCAGTTCGGGCGGGAGCTCCTACGAGCAGTACTTC.

This clone has only one observation. The chain has TRBV19 and TRBJ1-2, with a possible D match to TRBD1 (5 bases). Trimming took off 10 bases at V and 2 bases at J, with 17 bases between the two ends. Germline V CDR1 and CDR2: LNHDA, SQIVND (reference sequence). The CDR3 sequence is 14 residues long. The CDR3 spells CATNRVDTNYGYTF. CDR3 coding DNA: TGTGCCACCAATCGGGTGGACACCAACTATGGCTACACCTTC.